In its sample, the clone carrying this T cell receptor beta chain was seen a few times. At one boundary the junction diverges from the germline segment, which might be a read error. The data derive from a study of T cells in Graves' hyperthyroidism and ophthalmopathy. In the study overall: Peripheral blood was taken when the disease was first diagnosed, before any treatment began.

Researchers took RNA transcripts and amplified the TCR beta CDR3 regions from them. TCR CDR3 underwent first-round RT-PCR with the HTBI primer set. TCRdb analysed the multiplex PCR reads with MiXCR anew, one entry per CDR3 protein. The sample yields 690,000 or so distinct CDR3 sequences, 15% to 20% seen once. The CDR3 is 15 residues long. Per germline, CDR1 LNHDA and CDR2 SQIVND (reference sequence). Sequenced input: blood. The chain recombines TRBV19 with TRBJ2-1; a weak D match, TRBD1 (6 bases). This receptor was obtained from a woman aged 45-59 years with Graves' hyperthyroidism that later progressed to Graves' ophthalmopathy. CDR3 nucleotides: TGTGCCAGTAATATACGGGACGTAGGCAGGGGTGAGCAGTTCTTC. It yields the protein CASNIRDVGRGEQFF.